Following are 5 T cell receptor beta chains from one sample sequenced in a study of blood T cell repertoires in COVID-19. Repertoires were generated with immunoSEQ multiplex PCR, while TCRdb's copy carries only in-frame clones and drops some. This table has roughly 110,000 clones, about nine tenths appearing once. The sample comprised peripheral blood. The receptor source for this set is a man between 45 and 60 years old with active or convalescent COVID-19.

The V and J genes are TRBV20-1 and TRBJ2-7; D call uncertain. CDR3 size: 10 residues. V dropped 5 bases and J dropped 6 bases, with 8 bases sitting between them. CDR1 and CDR2 from the germline V gene are DFQATT and SNEGSKA (reference sequence). The CDR3 coding sequence is TGCAGTGCTCCTAGTGGCGAGCAGTACTTC. Encoded protein: CSAPSGEQYF.

The genes are TRBV7-9 and TRBJ2-1; TRBD2 aligns across 11 bases. V lost 4 bases, J lost 4 bases, and 9 bases stayed unmatched. Per the germline V gene, CDR1 is SEHNR and CDR2 is FQNEAQ (reference sequence). The CDR3 is 17 amino acids. The DNA of the CDR3 is TGTGCCAGCAGCTCCCTCCTCGGGACTAGCGGATACAATGAGCAGTTCTTC. As protein: CASSSLLGTSGYNEQFF.

The rearrangement uses TRBV28 and TRBJ1-1, with a weak D call TRBD1 (6 bases). CDR1 and CDR2 from the germline V gene are MDHEN and SYDVKM. The CDR3 runs 15 residues. V gave up 8 bases and J gave up 4 bases, with 20 bases separating them. The CDR3 DNA follows: TGTGCCAGCCTCGCGGCGGGGGCGAGAAGCACTGAAGCTTTCTTT. Translating it yields CASLAAGARSTEAFF. Combining the CDR3 with reference TRBV28 and TRBJ1-1 gives the whole variable domain DVKVTQSSRYLVKRTGEKVFLECVQDMDHENMFWYRQDPGLGLRLIYFSYDVKMKEKGDIPEGYSVSREKKERFSLILESASTNQTSMYLCASLAAGARSTEAFFGQGTRLTVV.

The genes are TRBV27 and TRBJ2-5; 8 nucleotides align to TRBD2. From germline, CDR1 is MNHEY and CDR2 SMNVEV (reference sequence). J gave up 0 bases and V 1 base, and 4 bases lay outside the gene matches. This CDR3 comprises 16 residues. This CDR3 is CASSLFSSGYQETQYF. The CDR3 bases are TGTGCCAGCAGTTTATTCTCTAGCGGGTACCAAGAGACCCAGTACTTC.

The table lists this clone with a few counts. The chain has TRBV5-6 and TRBJ2-1; the D gene is possibly TRBD2 (5 bases). Trimming pared 2 bases from V and 8 bases from J, leaving 14 bases between. The germline gives CDR1 SGHDT, CDR2 YYEEEE. The CDR3 runs 14 residues. Written as DNA, the CDR3 is TGTGCCAGCAGCTTACCCTTGAAGGGAGATGAGCAGTTCTTC. Amino acids: CASSLPLKGDEQFF.